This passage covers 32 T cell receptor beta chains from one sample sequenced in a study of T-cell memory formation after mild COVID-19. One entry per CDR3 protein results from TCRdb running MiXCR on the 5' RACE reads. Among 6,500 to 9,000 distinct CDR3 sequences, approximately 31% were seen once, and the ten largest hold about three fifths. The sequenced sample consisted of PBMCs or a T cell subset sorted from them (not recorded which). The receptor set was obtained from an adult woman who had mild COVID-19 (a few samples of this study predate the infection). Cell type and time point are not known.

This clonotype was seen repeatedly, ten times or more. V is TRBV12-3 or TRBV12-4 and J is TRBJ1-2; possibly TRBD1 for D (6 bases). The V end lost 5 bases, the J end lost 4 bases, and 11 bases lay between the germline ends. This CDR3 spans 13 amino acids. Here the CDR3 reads CASSRGVGYGYTF. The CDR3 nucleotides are TGTGCCAGCAGTAGGGGGGTTGGCTATGGCTACACCTTC.

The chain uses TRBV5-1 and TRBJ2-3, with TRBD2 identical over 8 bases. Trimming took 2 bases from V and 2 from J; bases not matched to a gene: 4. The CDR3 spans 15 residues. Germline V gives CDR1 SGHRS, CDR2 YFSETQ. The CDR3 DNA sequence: TGCGCCAGCAGCTTCTTACTAGCGGACACAGATACGCAGTATTTT. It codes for CASSFLLADTDTQYF.

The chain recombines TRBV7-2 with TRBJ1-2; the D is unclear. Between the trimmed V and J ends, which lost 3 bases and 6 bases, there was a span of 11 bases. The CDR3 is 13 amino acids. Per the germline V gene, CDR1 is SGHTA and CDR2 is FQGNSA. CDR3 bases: TGTGCCAGCAGCTTTTCTTCCGTGGATGGCTACACCTTC. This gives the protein CASSFSSVDGYTF.

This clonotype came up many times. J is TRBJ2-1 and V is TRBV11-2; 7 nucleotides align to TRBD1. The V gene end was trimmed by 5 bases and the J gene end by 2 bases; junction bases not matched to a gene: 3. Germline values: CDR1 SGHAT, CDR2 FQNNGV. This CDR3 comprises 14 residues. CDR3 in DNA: TGTGCCAGCAGCCCCGGGACAGCCTACAATGAGCAGTTCTTC. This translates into CASSPGTAYNEQFF.

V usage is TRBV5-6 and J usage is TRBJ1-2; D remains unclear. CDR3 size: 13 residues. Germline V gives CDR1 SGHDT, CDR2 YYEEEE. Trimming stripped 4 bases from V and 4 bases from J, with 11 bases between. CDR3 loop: CASSVGMSYGYTF. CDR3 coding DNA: TGTGCCAGCAGCGTGGGGATGTCCTATGGCTACACCTTC.

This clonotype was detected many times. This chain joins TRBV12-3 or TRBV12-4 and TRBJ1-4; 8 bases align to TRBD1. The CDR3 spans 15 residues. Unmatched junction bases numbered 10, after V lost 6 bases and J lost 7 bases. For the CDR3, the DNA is TGTGCCAGCAGCCCTCGGACAGGGTTCAGTGAAAAACTGTTTTTT. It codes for CASSPRTGFSEKLFF.

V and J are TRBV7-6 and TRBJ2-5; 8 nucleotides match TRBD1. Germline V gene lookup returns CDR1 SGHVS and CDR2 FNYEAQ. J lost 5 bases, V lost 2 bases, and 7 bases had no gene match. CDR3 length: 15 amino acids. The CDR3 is CASSLQGAVGETQYF. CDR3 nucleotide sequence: TGTGCCAGCAGCTTACAGGGGGCGGTTGGGGAGACCCAGTACTTC. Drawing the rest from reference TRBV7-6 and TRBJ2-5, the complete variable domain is GAGVSQSPRYKVTKRGQDVALRCDPISGHVSLYWYRQALGQGPEFLTYFNYEAQQDKSGLPNDRFSAERPEGSISTLTIQRTEQRDSAMYRCASSLQGAVGETQYFGPGTRLLVL.

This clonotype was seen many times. CDR3 nucleotide sequence: TGTGCCAGCAGCCAGCTCCGGATTCATACGCAGTATTTT. Encoded protein: CASSQLRIHTQYF. This chain joins TRBV3-1 and TRBJ2-3; D call uncertain. The germline V gene has CDR1 LGHDT and CDR2 YNNKEL (reference sequence). The CDR3 length is 13 residues. With 3 bases removed from V and 7 bases from J, the gap between germline ends came to 11 bases.

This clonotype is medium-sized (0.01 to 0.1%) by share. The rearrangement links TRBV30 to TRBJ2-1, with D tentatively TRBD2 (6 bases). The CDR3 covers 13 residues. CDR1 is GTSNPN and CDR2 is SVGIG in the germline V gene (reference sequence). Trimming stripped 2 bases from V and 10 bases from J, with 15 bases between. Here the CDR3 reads CAWSPYTLAEQFF. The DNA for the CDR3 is TGTGCCTGGAGTCCCTATACTCTAGCGGAGCAGTTCTTC.

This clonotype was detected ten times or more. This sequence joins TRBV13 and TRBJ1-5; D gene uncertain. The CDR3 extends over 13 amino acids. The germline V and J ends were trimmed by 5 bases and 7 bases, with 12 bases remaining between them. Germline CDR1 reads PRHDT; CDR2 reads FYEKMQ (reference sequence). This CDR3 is CASSPGGGQPQHF. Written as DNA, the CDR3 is TGTGCCAGCAGCCCAGGCGGTGGGCAGCCCCAGCATTTT.

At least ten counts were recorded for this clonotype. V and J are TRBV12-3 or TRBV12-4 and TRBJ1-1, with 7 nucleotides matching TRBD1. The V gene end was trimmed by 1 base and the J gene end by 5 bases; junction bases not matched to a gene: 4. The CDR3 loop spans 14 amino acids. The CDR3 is CASSLETGITEAFF. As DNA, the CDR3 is TGTGCCAGCAGTTTAGAGACAGGGATTACTGAAGCTTTCTTT.

The DNA of the CDR3 is TGTGCCAGCCGCCGTTTGGCGGGTAGCACAGATACGCAGTATTTT. This gives the protein CASRRLAGSTDTQYF. The gene calls are TRBV12-3 or TRBV12-4 and TRBJ2-3; the D gene is possibly TRBD2 (5 bases). There are 15 residues in the CDR3. V lost 8 bases to trimming and J lost 0 bases, with 15 bases between them.

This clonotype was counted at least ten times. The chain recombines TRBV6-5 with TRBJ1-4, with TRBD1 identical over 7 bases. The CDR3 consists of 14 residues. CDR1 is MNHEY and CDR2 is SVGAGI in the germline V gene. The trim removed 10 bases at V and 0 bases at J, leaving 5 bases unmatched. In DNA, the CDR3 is TGTGCCACGCAACAGGGGTCAACTAATGAAAAACTGTTTTTT. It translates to CATQQGSTNEKLFF.

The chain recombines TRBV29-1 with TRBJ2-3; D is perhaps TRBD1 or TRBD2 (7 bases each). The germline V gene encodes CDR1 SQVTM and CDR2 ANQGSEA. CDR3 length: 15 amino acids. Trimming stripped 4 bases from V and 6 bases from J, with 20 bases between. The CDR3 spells CSVGEWRGGGDTQYF. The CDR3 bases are TGCAGCGTTGGTGAATGGCGGGGAGGGGGCGATACGCAGTATTTT.

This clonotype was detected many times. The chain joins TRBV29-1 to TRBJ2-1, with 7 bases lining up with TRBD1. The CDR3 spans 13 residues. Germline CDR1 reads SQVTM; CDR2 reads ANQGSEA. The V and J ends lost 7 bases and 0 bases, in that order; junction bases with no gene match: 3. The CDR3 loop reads CSGRDSSYNEQFF. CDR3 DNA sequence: TGCAGCGGTCGGGACAGCTCCTACAATGAGCAGTTCTTC.

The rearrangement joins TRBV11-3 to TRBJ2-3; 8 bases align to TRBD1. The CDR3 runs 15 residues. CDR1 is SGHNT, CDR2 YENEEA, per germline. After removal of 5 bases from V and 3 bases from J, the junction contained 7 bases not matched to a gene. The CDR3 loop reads CASSRGQGETDTQYF. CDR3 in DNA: TGTGCCAGCAGCCGTGGACAGGGTGAAACAGATACGCAGTATTTT. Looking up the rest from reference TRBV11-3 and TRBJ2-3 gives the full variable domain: EAGVVQSPRYKIIEKKQPVAFWCNPISGHNTLYWYLQNLGQGPELLIRYENEEAVDDSQLPKDRFSAERLKGVDSTLKIQPAELGDSAVYLCASSRGQGETDTQYFGPGTRLTVL.

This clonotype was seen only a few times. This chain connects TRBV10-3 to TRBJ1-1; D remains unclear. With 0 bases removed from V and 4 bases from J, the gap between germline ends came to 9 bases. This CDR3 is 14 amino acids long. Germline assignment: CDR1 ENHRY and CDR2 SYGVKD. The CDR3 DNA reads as TGTGCCATCAGTGAGTCACGGAGGTTCACTGAAGCTTTCTTT. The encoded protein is CAISESRRFTEAFF.

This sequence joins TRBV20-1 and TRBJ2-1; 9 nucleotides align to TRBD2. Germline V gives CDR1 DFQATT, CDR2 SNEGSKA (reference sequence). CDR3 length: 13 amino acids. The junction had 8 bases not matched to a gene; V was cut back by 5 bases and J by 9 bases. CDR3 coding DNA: TGCAGTGCTCCTCTAGCGGGGTTAATTGAGCAGTTCTTC. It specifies CSAPLAGLIEQFF.

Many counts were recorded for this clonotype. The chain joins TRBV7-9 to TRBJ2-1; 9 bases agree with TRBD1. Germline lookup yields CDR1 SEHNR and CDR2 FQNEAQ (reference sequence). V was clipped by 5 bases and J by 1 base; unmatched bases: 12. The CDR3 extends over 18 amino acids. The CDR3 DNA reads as TGTGCCAGCAGCGAAAAAACAGGGGGCCAGCTTTCCTACAATGAGCAGTTCTTC. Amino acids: CASSEKTGGQLSYNEQFF.

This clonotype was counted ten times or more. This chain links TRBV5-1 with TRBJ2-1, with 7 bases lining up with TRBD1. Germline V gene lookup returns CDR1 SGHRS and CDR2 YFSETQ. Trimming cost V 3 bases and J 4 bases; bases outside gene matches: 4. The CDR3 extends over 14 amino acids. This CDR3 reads CASSSGQAYNEQFF. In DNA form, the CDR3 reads TGCGCCAGCAGCTCCGGACAGGCGTACAATGAGCAGTTCTTC.

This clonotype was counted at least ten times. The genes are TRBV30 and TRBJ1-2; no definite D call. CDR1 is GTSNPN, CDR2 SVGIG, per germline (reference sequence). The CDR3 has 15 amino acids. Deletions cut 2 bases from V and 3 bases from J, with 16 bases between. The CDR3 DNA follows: TGTGCCTGGAGTTTCCCCGGATATCGGGACTATGGCTACACCTTC. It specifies CAWSFPGYRDYGYTF.

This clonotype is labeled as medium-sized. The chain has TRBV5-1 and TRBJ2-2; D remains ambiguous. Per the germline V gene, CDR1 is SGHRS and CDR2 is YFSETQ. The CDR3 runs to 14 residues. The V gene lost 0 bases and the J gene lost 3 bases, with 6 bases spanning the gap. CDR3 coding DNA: TGCGCCAGCAGCTTGGCCTATCACACCGGGGAGCTGTTTTTT. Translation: CASSLAYHTGELFF.

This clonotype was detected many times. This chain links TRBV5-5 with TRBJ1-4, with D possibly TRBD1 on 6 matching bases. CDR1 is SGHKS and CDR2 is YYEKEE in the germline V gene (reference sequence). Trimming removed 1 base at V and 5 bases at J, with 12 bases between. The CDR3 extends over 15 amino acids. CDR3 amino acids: CASSLTGTKNEKLFF. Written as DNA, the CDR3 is TGTGCCAGCAGCTTGACCGGGACAAAGAATGAAAAACTGTTTTTT.

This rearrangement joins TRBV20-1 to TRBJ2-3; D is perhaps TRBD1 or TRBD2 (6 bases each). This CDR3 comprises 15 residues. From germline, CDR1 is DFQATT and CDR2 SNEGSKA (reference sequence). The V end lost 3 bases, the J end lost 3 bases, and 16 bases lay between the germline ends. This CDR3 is CSASRRRGYTDTQYF. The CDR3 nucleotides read TGCAGTGCTAGCCGCAGGAGGGGGTATACAGATACGCAGTATTTT.

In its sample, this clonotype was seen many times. The CDR3 spells CASSLGDGEAFF. DNA for the CDR3: TGTGCCAGCAGCCTCGGGGACGGAGAAGCTTTCTTT. This chain links TRBV9 with TRBJ1-1; a possible D gene is TRBD1 (5 bases). This CDR3 is 12 amino acids long. Germline assignment: CDR1 SGDLS and CDR2 YYNGEE. V lost 4 bases and J lost 8, with 12 bases in between.

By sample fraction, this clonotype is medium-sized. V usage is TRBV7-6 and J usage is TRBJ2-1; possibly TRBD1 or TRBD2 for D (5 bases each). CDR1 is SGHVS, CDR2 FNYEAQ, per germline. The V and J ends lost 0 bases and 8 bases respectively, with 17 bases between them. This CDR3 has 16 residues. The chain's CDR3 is CASSLATGTLSDEQFF. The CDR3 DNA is TGTGCCAGCAGCTTAGCTACCGGGACCCTAAGCGATGAGCAGTTCTTC.

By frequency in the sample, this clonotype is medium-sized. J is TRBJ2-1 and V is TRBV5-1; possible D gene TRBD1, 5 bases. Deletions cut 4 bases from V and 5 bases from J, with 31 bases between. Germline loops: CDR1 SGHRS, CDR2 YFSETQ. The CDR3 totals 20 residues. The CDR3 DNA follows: TGCGCCAGCAGCCCAGGGAAGGGGATCACACCCCCCTCCCTTAACAATGAGCAGTTCTTC. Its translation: CASSPGKGITPPSLNNEQFF.

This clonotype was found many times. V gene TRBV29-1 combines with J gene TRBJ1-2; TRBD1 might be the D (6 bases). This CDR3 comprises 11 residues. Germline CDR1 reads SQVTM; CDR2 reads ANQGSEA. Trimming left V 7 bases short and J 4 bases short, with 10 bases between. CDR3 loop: CSAQGVYGYTF. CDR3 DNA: TGCAGCGCACAGGGCGTCTATGGCTACACCTTC.

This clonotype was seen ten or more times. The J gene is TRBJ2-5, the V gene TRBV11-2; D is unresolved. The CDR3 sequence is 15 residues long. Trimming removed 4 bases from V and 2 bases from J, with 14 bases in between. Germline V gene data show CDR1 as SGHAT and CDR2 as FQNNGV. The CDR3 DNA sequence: TGTGCCAGCAGCTCCTTCCCGGTGGGACAAGAGACCCAGTACTTC. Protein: CASSSFPVGQETQYF.

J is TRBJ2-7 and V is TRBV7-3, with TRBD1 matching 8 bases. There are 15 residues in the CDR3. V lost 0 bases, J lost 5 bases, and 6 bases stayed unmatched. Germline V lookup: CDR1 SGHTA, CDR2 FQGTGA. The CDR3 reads CASSLTRTGRDEQYF. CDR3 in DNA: TGTGCCAGCAGCTTAACCAGGACAGGGCGGGACGAGCAGTACTTC.

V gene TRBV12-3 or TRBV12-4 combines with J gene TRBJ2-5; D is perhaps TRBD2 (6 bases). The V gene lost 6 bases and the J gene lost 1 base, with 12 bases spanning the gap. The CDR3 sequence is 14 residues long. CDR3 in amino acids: CASRDGGTQETQYF. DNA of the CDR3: TGTGCCAGCAGAGACGGGGGTACCCAAGAGACCCAGTACTTC.

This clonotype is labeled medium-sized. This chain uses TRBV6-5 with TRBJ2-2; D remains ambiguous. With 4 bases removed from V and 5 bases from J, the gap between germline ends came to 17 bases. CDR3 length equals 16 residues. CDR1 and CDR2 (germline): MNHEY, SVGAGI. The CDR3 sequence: CASSFSAGSKTGELFF. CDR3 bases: TGTGCCAGCAGTTTTTCCGCCGGGTCCAAGACCGGGGAGCTGTTTTTT.